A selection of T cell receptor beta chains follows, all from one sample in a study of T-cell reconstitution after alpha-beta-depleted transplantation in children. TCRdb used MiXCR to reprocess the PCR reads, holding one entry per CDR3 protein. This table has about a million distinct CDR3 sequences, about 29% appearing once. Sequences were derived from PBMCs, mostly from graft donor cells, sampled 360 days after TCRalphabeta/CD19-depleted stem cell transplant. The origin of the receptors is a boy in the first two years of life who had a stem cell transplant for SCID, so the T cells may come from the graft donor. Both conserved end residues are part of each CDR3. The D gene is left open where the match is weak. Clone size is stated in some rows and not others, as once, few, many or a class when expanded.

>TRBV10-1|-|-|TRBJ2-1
TGCGCCAGCAGTGATCCCTCTCAATTGTCTGAGCAGTTCTTC
CASSDPSQLSEQFF
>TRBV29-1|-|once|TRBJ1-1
TGCAGCGTTGACGGGTACTCGGGGGGCACTGAAGCTTTCTTT
CSVDGYSGGTEAFF
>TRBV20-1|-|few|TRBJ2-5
TGCAGTGCTGGGAGGGGGGGGGCCTTTACCGGGGAGACCCAGTACTTC
CSAGRGGAFTGETQYF
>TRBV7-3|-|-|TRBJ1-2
TGTGCCAGCAGCTTGAGGCAGAGTCTCTATGGCTACACCTTC
CASSLRQSLYGYTF
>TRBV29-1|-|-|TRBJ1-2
TGCAGCGTTGAAAACGGCCGAGGGAACTATGGCTACACCTTC
CSVENGRGNYGYTF
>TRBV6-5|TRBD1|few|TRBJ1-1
TGTGCCAGCAGCCGGGGGGACAGGGGGTCCACTGAAGCTTTCTTT
CASSRGDRGSTEAFF
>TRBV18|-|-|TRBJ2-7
TGTGCCAGCTCACCATCAGGGCCCGGATACGAGCAGTACTTC
CASSPSGPGYEQYF
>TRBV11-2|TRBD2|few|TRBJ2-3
TGTGCCAGCAGCTTAATATTGGCTAGCGGGGTCAGCACAGATACGCAGTATTTT
CASSLILASGVSTDTQYF
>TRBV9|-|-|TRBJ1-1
TGTGCCAGCAGCGTAGGGGCAGCCAGAAACACTGAAGCTTTCTTT
CASSVGAARNTEAFF
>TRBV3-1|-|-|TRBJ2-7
TGTGCCAGCAGCCCCCGCTATTCGGGGCACAAAAACTACGAGCAGTACTTC
CASSPRYSGHKNYEQYF
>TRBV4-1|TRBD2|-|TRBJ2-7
TGCGCCAGCAGCCAAGATAGGTCGAGCGGGGGTTACGAGCAGTACTTC
CASSQDRSSGGYEQYF
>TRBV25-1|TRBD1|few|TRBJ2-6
TGTGCCAGCAGTGAACGACAGGGGGCGACTAGGGGGGCCAACGTCCTGACTTTC
CASSERQGATRGANVLTF
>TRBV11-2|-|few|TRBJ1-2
TGTGCCAGCAGCTTAGGGTCCAGGGGAAGGGACTACACCTTC
CASSLGSRGRDYTF
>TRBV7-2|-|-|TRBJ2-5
TGTGCCAGCAGCTACAGGACGGCTCAAGAGACCCAGTACTTC
CASSYRTAQETQYF
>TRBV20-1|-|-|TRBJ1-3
TGCAGTGCTGGAGGGGGGCCGGGGAACGGAAACACCATATATTTT
CSAGGGPGNGNTIYF
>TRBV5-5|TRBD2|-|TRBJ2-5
TGTGCCAGCAGCTGGGGGCGCGGGGGGGTTCGAGAGACCCAGTACTTC
CASSWGRGGVRETQYF